Presented here are 30 T cell receptor beta chains from one specimen sequenced in a study of T cell responses to AZD1222 COVID-19 vaccine. Measured with immunoSEQ multiplex PCR; TCRdb has only the in-frame clones, and not every one. This table has tens of thousands of clones, approximately 80% appearing once. The sequencing used peripheral blood, collected on day 0 of MenACWY control vaccination. Receptors originate from an adult in good health.

The chain joins TRBV5-4 to TRBJ1-2; D is possibly TRBD1 (5 bases). This CDR3 spans 13 amino acids. Germline values: CDR1 SGHNT, CDR2 YYREEE (reference sequence). Trimming left V 4 bases short and J 7 bases short, with 14 bases between. Here the CDR3 reads CASSPGGSSGYTF. CDR3 in DNA: TGTGCCAGCAGCCCCGGGGGATCGTCTGGCTACACCTTC.

V and J are TRBV19 and TRBJ1-1; D unresolved. Germline V gene lookup returns CDR1 LNHDA and CDR2 SQIVND (reference sequence). V dropped 3 bases and J dropped 1 base, with 12 bases sitting between them. The CDR3 consists of 15 residues. CDR3 bases: TGTGCCAGTAGTATCTATGCCCTAGGGAACACTGAAGCTTTCTTT. Amino acid sequence: CASSIYALGNTEAFF.

This clone was seen a handful of times. The V call is TRBV28, the J call TRBJ2-7, with 10 positions matching TRBD1. Per the germline V gene, CDR1 is MDHEN and CDR2 is SYDVKM. The CDR3 extends over 17 amino acids. Trimming removed 7 bases from V and 0 bases from J; junction bases left unmatched: 12. Here the CDR3 reads CASTSGGQGRSSYEQYF. CDR3 sequence (DNA): TGTGCCAGCACCTCCGGGGGACAGGGGCGAAGCTCCTACGAGCAGTACTTC.

The chain couples TRBV3-1 (or the pseudogene TRBV3-2) to TRBJ2-5, with D possibly TRBD1 on 5 matching bases. This CDR3 is 15 amino acids long. Trimming removed 3 bases from V and 5 bases from J, with 16 bases in between. From germline, CDR1 is LGHDT and CDR2 YNNKEL (reference sequence). The chain's CDR3 is CASSHQGLARETQYF. CDR3 coding DNA: TGTGCCAGCAGCCATCAGGGCCTCGCCCGGGAGACCCAGTACTTC.

This clone was picked up a small number of times. The chain links TRBV29-1 to TRBJ1-2; unclear D gene. Germline values: CDR1 SQVTM, CDR2 ANQGSEA. With 6 bases removed from V and 8 bases from J, the gap between germline ends came to 25 bases. There are 15 residues in the CDR3. DNA for the CDR3: TGCAGCGTCCTCCCGCCCCTGGAGGGCGCCGAAGGCTACACCTTC. Its protein is CSVLPPLEGAEGYTF.

This chain uses TRBV30 with TRBJ1-5, with D unresolved. Looked up from germline, CDR1 is GTSNPN and CDR2 is SVGIG (reference sequence). The CDR3 has 14 amino acids. With 0 bases removed from V and 4 bases from J, the gap between germline ends came to 10 bases. CDR3 bases: TGTGCCTGGAGTGTCGGCGGAGCTAATCAGCCCCAGCATTTT. Encoded protein: CAWSVGGANQPQHF.

V gene TRBV5-1 combines with J gene TRBJ2-5; TRBD2 is a possible D gene (5 bases). This CDR3 region has 17 residues. V was shortened by 4 bases and J by 5 bases, with 24 bases between the two germline ends. Germline V lookup: CDR1 SGHRS, CDR2 YFSETQ. The CDR3 nucleotides read TGCGCCAGCAGCCTGAGGGCCTTTCGAAAGACCGGGGAGACCCAGTACTTC. Protein sequence: CASSLRAFRKTGETQYF.

This clone was seen only a few times. V and J are TRBV9 and TRBJ2-3; TRBD2 agrees at 9 bases. This CDR3 comprises 15 residues. The V gene end was trimmed by 4 bases and the J gene end by 6 bases; junction bases not matched to a gene: 9. CDR1 is SGDLS and CDR2 is YYNGEE in the germline V gene. CDR3 DNA sequence: TGTGCCAGCAGCCCCCGACTAGCGGACCTGGATACGCAGTATTTT. The encoded protein is CASSPRLADLDTQYF. The full variable domain, completed using reference TRBV9 and TRBJ2-3, is DSGVTQTPKHLITATGQRVTLRCSPRSGDLSVYWYQQSLDQGLQFLIQYYNGEERAKGNILERFSAQQFPDLHSELNLSSLELGDSALYFCASSPRLADLDTQYFGPGTRLTVL.

This clone was detected once. V gene TRBV25-1 combines with J gene TRBJ1-2, with D perhaps TRBD1 (6 bases). CDR3 length: 14 residues. Germline V gives CDR1 MGHDK, CDR2 SYGVNS. V lost 5 bases and J lost 2, with 12 bases in between. The CDR3 sequence is CASSQDGGNYGYTF. The DNA of the CDR3 is TGTGCCAGCAGTCAAGATGGGGGCAACTATGGCTACACCTTC.

CDR3 residues: CSVELAGAEQYF. In DNA form, the CDR3 reads TGCAGCGTTGAACTAGCGGGAGCCGAGCAGTACTTC. This sequence joins TRBV29-1 and TRBJ2-7, with 10 bases matching TRBD2. Germline values: CDR1 SQVTM, CDR2 ANQGSEA. This CDR3 is built from 12 residues. The J segment lost 6 bases and the V segment lost 2 bases, leaving 1 base of the junction unmatched.

The chain has TRBV6-5 and TRBJ2-2, with D hard to call. The germline V gene has CDR1 MNHEY and CDR2 SVGAGI. V was pared by 5 bases and J by 3 bases, with 10 bases between. The CDR3 length is 14 residues. The CDR3 nucleotides read TGTGCCAGCAGTCGCCGGCCCTACACCGGGGAGCTGTTTTTT. Translating it yields CASSRRPYTGELFF.

CDR3: CASTEGRGCSYGYTF. In nucleotides, the CDR3 is TGTGCCAGCACCGAGGGGAGGGGTTGTAGCTATGGCTACACCTTC. The chain uses TRBV21-1 and TRBJ1-2. TRBV21-1 is marked as a pseudogene. There are 15 residues in the CDR3.

The V gene is TRBV7-9, the J gene TRBJ2-1; 8 bases map to TRBD2. V was pared by 5 bases and J by 7 bases, with 16 bases of the junction left unmatched. Looked up from germline, CDR1 is SEHNR and CDR2 is FQNEAQ (reference sequence). The CDR3 is 17 residues long. In DNA form, the CDR3 reads TGTGCCAGCAGCCGAGATTGGCGGGGGGATTTATTGAATGAGCAGTTCTTC. Translation gives CASSRDWRGDLLNEQFF.

This chain joins TRBV27 and TRBJ1-3; D uncertain. The CDR3 is 15 residues long. Germline-derived CDR1 and CDR2 are MNHEY and SMNVEV (reference sequence). Trimming removed 5 bases from V and 1 base from J, with 12 bases in between. The CDR3 DNA reads TGTGCCAGCAGTCCTGGGGTCGGGTCTGGAAACACCATATATTTT. It codes for CASSPGVGSGNTIYF.

The chain has TRBV6-6 and TRBJ1-5, with a tentative D call TRBD1 (5 bases). This CDR3 comprises 15 residues. The germline V and J ends were trimmed by 6 bases and 3 bases, with 15 bases remaining between them. Germline assignment: CDR1 MNHNY and CDR2 SVGAGI (reference sequence). The CDR3, as DNA: TGTGCCAGCAGCTCACCGGACACCCCCAATCAGCCCCAGCATTTT. It encodes CASSSPDTPNQPQHF.

This clone has more than one count but fewer than ten. The chain joins TRBV25-1 to TRBJ1-1; D might be TRBD1 (6 bases). Deletions cut 3 bases from V and 3 bases from J, with 14 bases between. Per germline, CDR1 MGHDK and CDR2 SYGVNS. This CDR3 comprises 15 residues. In DNA form, the CDR3 reads TGTGCCAGCAGTGATAGGAGCAGGGGTGACACTGAAGCTTTCTTT. Protein sequence: CASSDRSRGDTEAFF.

This chain joins TRBV4-2 and TRBJ1-5; no reliable D call. CDR1 and CDR2 from the germline V gene are LGHNA and YNFKEQ. The CDR3 runs 15 residues. The ends were cut back, 4 bases at V and 4 bases at J, with 14 bases in the middle. The CDR3 DNA is TGTGCCAGCAGCCCCAACCGCCAGTCTAATCAGCCCCAGCATTTT. Translation gives CASSPNRQSNQPQHF.

V is TRBV20-1 and J is TRBJ1-1; no clear D gene. Germline V gene data show CDR1 as DFQATT and CDR2 as SNEGSKA (reference sequence). V was pared by 6 bases and J by 8 bases, with 10 bases between. The CDR3 spans 10 residues. This CDR3 reads CSAEPREAFF. CDR3 sequence (DNA): TGCAGTGCCGAGCCCAGGGAAGCTTTCTTT.

This chain connects TRBV7-6 to TRBJ2-3; 9 bases match TRBD1. The ends lost 5 bases at V and 5 bases at J; junction bases unmatched: 11. CDR1 is SGHVS and CDR2 is FNYEAQ in the germline V gene. The CDR3 has 16 amino acids. CDR3 DNA: TGTGCCAGCAGCACGCCCGGGACAGGGATACGAGATACGCAGTATTTT. The encoded protein is CASSTPGTGIRDTQYF. The full variable domain, with the rest looked up from reference TRBV7-6 and TRBJ2-3, is GAGVSQSPRYKVTKRGQDVALRCDPISGHVSLYWYRQALGQGPEFLTYFNYEAQQDKSGLPNDRFSAERPEGSISTLTIQRTEQRDSAMYRCASSTPGTGIRDTQYFGPGTRLTVL.

The V gene is TRBV19, the J gene TRBJ1-5; D possibly corresponds to TRBD1 (6 bases). The CDR3 extends over 15 amino acids. Looked up from germline, CDR1 is LNHDA and CDR2 is SQIVND (reference sequence). Here the CDR3 DNA reads TGTACATCCCAACCCACAGGGTGGGTCAATCAGCCCCAGCATTTT. Protein product: CTSQPTGWVNQPQHF.

The chain combines TRBV25-1 with TRBJ1-1; D gene unclear. Germline CDR1 reads MGHDK; CDR2 reads SYGVNS. The CDR3 is 13 residues long. Trimming cost V 4 bases and J 3 bases, with 9 bases left between them. The CDR3 bases are TGTGCCAGCAGTGGAGGGAAATACACTGAAGCTTTCTTT. This gives the protein CASSGGKYTEAFF.

This sequence joins TRBV12-3 or TRBV12-4 and TRBJ1-1, with TRBD1 as a possible D gene (5 bases). Trimming took off 2 bases at V and 7 bases at J, with 5 bases between the two ends. The CDR3 runs 11 residues. CDR3 sequence (DNA): TGTGCCAGCAGTTTAACAGGTGAAGCTTTCTTT. Translation gives CASSLTGEAFF.

The V and J genes are TRBV6-6 and TRBJ2-1, with unresolved D. Trimming stripped 2 bases from V and 10 bases from J, with 6 bases between. The CDR3 is made up of 11 amino acids. Germline CDR1 MNHNY, CDR2 SVGAGI (reference sequence). The DNA for the CDR3 is TGTGCCAGCAGTTACCGCCGGGAGCAGTTCTTC. Its protein product is CASSYRREQFF.

The chain recombines TRBV19 with TRBJ2-7; TRBD2 aligns across 13 bases. Trimming took 3 bases from V and 5 from J; bases not matched to a gene: 10. The CDR3 extends over 17 amino acids. The V gene's germline CDR1 is LNHDA and CDR2 SQIVND (reference sequence). In DNA, the CDR3 is TGTGCCAGTAGTATTATGAGGACTAGCGGGAGTATAAACGAGCAGTACTTC. This sequence encodes CASSIMRTSGSINEQYF.

V gene TRBV5-5 combines with J gene TRBJ2-1; D uncertain. CDR1 and CDR2 (germline): SGHKS, YYEKEE (reference sequence). The CDR3 length is 16 residues. V was pared by 3 bases and J by 5 bases, with 18 bases between. The CDR3 spells CASSSPLGLWDNEQFF. Written as DNA, the CDR3 is TGTGCCAGCAGCTCCCCGTTGGGCCTCTGGGACAATGAGCAGTTCTTC.

V and J are TRBV13 and TRBJ1-1; D perhaps matches TRBD1 (6 bases). V lost 5 bases to trimming and J lost 6 bases, with 25 bases between them. Looked up from germline, CDR1 is PRHDT and CDR2 is FYEKMQ (reference sequence). This CDR3 is 17 amino acids long. Here the CDR3 DNA reads TGTGCCAGCAGCCGCCGGGACACCCGGGGCTATGGTGCTGAAGCTTTCTTT. Protein sequence: CASSRRDTRGYGAEAFF.

The chain recombines TRBV15 with TRBJ1-1, with 7 bases lining up with TRBD1. The junction had 6 bases not matched to a gene; V was cut back by 11 bases and J by 3 bases. Germline V CDR1 and CDR2: LNHNV, YYDKDF (reference sequence). This CDR3 is built from 12 residues. CDR3 nucleotide sequence: TGTGCCGCCCAGGGGGGTGACACTGAAGCTTTCTTT. It codes for CAAQGGDTEAFF.

The chain joins TRBV11-2 to TRBJ1-1; a weak D match, TRBD1 (6 bases). Germline assignment: CDR1 SGHAT and CDR2 FQNNGV. Trimming cost V 3 bases and J 1 base, with 12 bases left between them. The length of the CDR3 is 15 residues. CDR3 bases: TGTGCCAGCAGCTTGTCAGGGGTCAAGAACACTGAAGCTTTCTTT. Its translation is CASSLSGVKNTEAFF.

The gene calls are TRBV7-8 and TRBJ1-6, with a tentative D call TRBD1 (5 bases). V lost 1 base and J 10 bases, leaving 14 bases between the germline ends. The CDR3 is made up of 15 amino acids. The germline V gene encodes CDR1 SGHVS and CDR2 FQNEAQ. The CDR3 DNA is TGTGCCAGCAGCTTAGTTGGGGCGGTCGGCTCACCCCTCCACTTT. Protein product: CASSLVGAVGSPLHF.

The J gene is TRBJ2-7, the V gene TRBV6-4; D possibly corresponds to TRBD2 (7 bases). From germline, CDR1 is MRHNA and CDR2 SNTAGT. This CDR3 has 15 amino acids. V lost 3 bases and J lost 12, with 24 bases in between. The CDR3 DNA follows: TGTGCCAGCAGTGAACGAGGGGGGAGGGAAATTAGAGGGTACTTC. It specifies CASSERGGREIRGYF.